The 13 T cell receptor beta chains in this list originate from one sample, sequenced in a study of blood T cells in healthy people across ages. Primed by a sample-barcoded 5' primer and a J-beta primer mix, a second PCR proceeded for roughly 7 to 12 cycles. Each CDR3 protein gets one entry after TCRdb re-called the 5' RACE reads with MiXCR. Of about 1,400,000 distinct CDR3 sequences listed, roughly 60% were seen once; the top ten hold roughly 7%. The sample consisted of blood. Source of these receptors: a man aged 18 to 30 in good health.

CDR3 in amino acids: CASSLMPYEQYF. The CDR3 nucleotides are TGTGCCAGCAGTTTAATGCCCTACGAGCAGTACTTC. This chain links TRBV12-3 or TRBV12-4 with TRBJ2-7; D unresolved. The CDR3 has 12 amino acids. Trimming pared 2 bases from V and 2 bases from J, leaving 4 bases between.

This clonotype was recorded once. Here the CDR3 reads CASSDQRGLSEQFF. The DNA of the CDR3 is TGTGCCAGCAGTGATCAGCGGGGGTTGAGTGAGCAGTTCTTC. The V and J genes are TRBV2 and TRBJ2-1, with TRBD2 matching over 8 bases. CDR1 is SNHLY, CDR2 FYNNEI, per germline. The V gene end was trimmed by 3 bases and the J gene end by 9 bases; junction bases not matched to a gene: 7. The CDR3 is made up of 14 amino acids.

This chain links TRBV27 with TRBJ2-4, with TRBD2 matching over 10 bases. TRBJ2-7 explains the end of the DNA better; the J call may be wrong. Germline CDR1 MNHEY, CDR2 SMNVEV (reference sequence). This CDR3 is 14 amino acids long. The CDR3 spells CASSVSGGHYEQYF. The CDR3 DNA reads TGTGCCAGCAGTGTTAGCGGGGGGCACTACGAGCAGTACTTC.

Ten or more counts support this clonotype. V usage is TRBV29-1 and J usage is TRBJ2-7, with D possibly being TRBD1 (6 bases). Germline CDR1 reads SQVTM; CDR2 reads ANQGSEA. The CDR3 spans 12 residues. Deletions cut 3 bases from V and 2 bases from J, with 8 bases between. CDR3 loop: CSVDTGPYEQYF. DNA of the CDR3: TGCAGCGTTGACACAGGGCCCTACGAGCAGTACTTC.

V usage is TRBV7-9 and J usage is TRBJ2-7; possibly TRBD2 for D (6 bases). CDR1 is SEHNR and CDR2 is FQNEAQ in the germline V gene (reference sequence). The CDR3 is 15 residues long. With 3 bases removed from V and 2 bases from J, the gap between germline ends came to 14 bases. The CDR3 nucleotides read TGTGCCAGCAGCTTTTTATTGGGACTCCCCTACGAGCAGTACTTC. Translating it yields CASSFLLGLPYEQYF.

This clonotype was recorded a few times. The chain recombines TRBV5-5 with TRBJ2-7; 7 bases line up with TRBD1. Germline CDR1 SGHKS, CDR2 YYEKEE (reference sequence). Trimming took 0 bases from V and 1 from J; bases not matched to a gene: 4. The CDR3 length is 15 residues. The CDR3 sequence is CASSLEGGPSYEQYF. CDR3 bases: TGTGCCAGCAGCTTGGAAGGGGGCCCATCCTACGAGCAGTACTTC.

This chain connects TRBV28 to TRBJ1-2; 8 bases fit TRBD1. CDR3 size: 17 residues. Germline V gives CDR1 MDHEN, CDR2 SYDVKM. Losses at the gene ends were 1 base for V and 2 bases for J; bases not matched to a gene: 9. CDR3 bases: TGTGCCAGCAGTTTATCTTGGGGGGACAGGAAAAACTATGGCTACACCTTC. Translating gives CASSLSWGDRKNYGYTF.

The chain recombines TRBV20-1 with TRBJ1-5; unclear D gene. V was clipped by 0 bases and J by 4 bases, with 19 bases between them. This CDR3 is built from 17 residues. Germline lookup yields CDR1 DFQATT and CDR2 SNEGSKA (reference sequence). In DNA form, the CDR3 reads TGCAGTGCTAGAGATTACCGGTCCGGGGAGCCAAATCAGCCCCAGCATTTT. Translated: CSARDYRSGEPNQPQHF.

The chain employs TRBV10-3 and TRBJ2-7, with a tentative D call TRBD2 (6 bases). The CDR3 is 13 amino acids. Germline-derived CDR1 and CDR2 are ENHRY and SYGVKD. Trimming removed 4 bases from V and 6 bases from J, with 13 bases in between. The CDR3 spells CAISAPGVSEQYF. DNA of the CDR3: TGTGCCATCAGTGCCCCGGGAGTAAGCGAGCAGTACTTC.

CDR3 bases: TGTGCCAGCAGCCCAAACTCCGGGACTAGAGAGACCCAGTACTTC. This encodes CASSPNSGTRETQYF. The J gene is TRBJ2-5, the V gene TRBV7-2; TRBD2 matches at 8 bases. The V gene end was trimmed by 5 bases and the J gene end by 4 bases; junction bases not matched to a gene: 9. This CDR3 contains 15 residues. Per the germline V gene, CDR1 is SGHTA and CDR2 is FQGNSA.

The chain is built from TRBV4-1 and TRBJ2-3, with TRBD2 as a possible D gene (6 bases). Trimming stripped 5 bases from V and 0 bases from J, with 15 bases between. This CDR3 has 16 amino acids. Germline loops: CDR1 MGHRA, CDR2 YSYEKL. CDR3 amino acids: CASSYNRGSSTDTQYF. The CDR3, as DNA: TGCGCCAGCAGCTATAATCGGGGGTCTAGCACAGATACGCAGTATTTT.

The chain is built from TRBV20-1 and TRBJ2-4; tentative D call: TRBD2 (6 bases). Germline assignment: CDR1 DFQATT and CDR2 SNEGSKA (reference sequence). V dropped 6 bases and J dropped 0 bases, with 12 bases sitting between them. CDR3 length equals 14 residues. The CDR3, as DNA: TGCAGTGCCCTCGGGCGGGAAGCCAAAAACATTCAGTACTTC. This codes for CSALGREAKNIQYF.

A single count supports this clonotype. The rearrangement joins TRBV4-1 to TRBJ2-7, with a possible D match to TRBD1 (6 bases). The end of the DNA is better explained by TRBJ2-4, so the J call may be wrong. The CDR3 consists of 13 residues. Per the germline V gene, CDR1 is MGHRA and CDR2 is YSYEKL. Here the CDR3 DNA reads TGCGCCAGCAGCTCGTTTGGACAGAACATTCAGTACTTC. As protein: CASSSFGQNIQYF.